The subject of this entry is one T cell receptor beta chain. Its antigen is currently unknown. The data derive from a study of identical twins. Donors uniformly comprised healthy Caucasians. A universal primer binding site was introduced by template switching. The final cDNA contained unique molecular identifiers. TCRdb analysed the 5' RACE reads with MiXCR anew, one entry per CDR3 protein. The data contain about 240,000 distinct CDR3 sequences, about 13% of them singletons. The CDR3 is 16 residues long. V lost 0 bases to trimming and J lost 4 bases; unmatched junction nucleotides: 8. Germline loops: CDR1 SGHKS, CDR2 YYEKEE (reference sequence). Findings and limits, study-wide: In zero-insertion analyses, partial confounding could arise from invariant MAIT and iNKT cells. Insertion counts were lower in abundant cord blood beta clonotypes, a trend that memory repertoires did not show.

This sample was also put to use in a study of yellow fever vaccine responses in identical twins.

The source of this sequence is a woman under 30 in good health. V is TRBV5-5 and J is TRBJ2-7, with 9 bases lining up with TRBD2. Sequenced material: memory (CD45RO+) T cells sorted from blood. The CDR3 DNA sequence: TGTGCCAGCAGCTTGGCGGATAGCGGGAGCATTTACGAGCAGTACTTC. This codes for CASSLADSGSIYEQYF.